This T cell receptor beta chain came from a study of shared T cell receptors in the human thymus. Measured with immunoSEQ multiplex PCR; TCRdb has only the in-frame clones, and not every one. The sample consists of hundreds of thousands of clones, approximately 87% of them appearing once. In germline, CDR1 is SGHAT, CDR2 FQNNGV. V trimming: 5 bases; J trimming: 0 bases; junction bases outside the gene matches: 6. This CDR3 comprises 15 residues. This sample was shared with a second study, whose subject was human thymus T cells. That source reports: The study used thymus tissue resected during corrective heart surgery. Blood and thymic repertoires both appeared biased in V and J gene usage. Thymic repertoires of unrelated individuals were reported in related research to overlap highly.

Input material: thymocytes. The sequence derives from a boy in the first two years of life with a congenital heart defect. The genes are TRBV11-2 and TRBJ2-7; 8 nucleotides agree with TRBD1. The CDR3: CASSHTTGDSYEQYF. CDR3 in DNA: TGTGCCAGCAGCCATACGACAGGGGACTCCTACGAGCAGTACTTC.